Each of the 21 T cell receptor beta chains below was sequenced from the same sample in a study of blood T cell repertoires in COVID-19. Profiled with immunoSEQ multiplex PCR; TCRdb holds only in-frame clones, not every one. The profile shows roughly 50,000 clones, around four fifths of them singletons. The sample was peripheral blood. These receptors were obtained from a human donor in a cohort sampled during active COVID-19.

This chain joins TRBV5-1 and TRBJ2-1; 7 nucleotides match TRBD2. After removal of 2 bases from V and 9 bases from J, the junction contained 2 bases not matched to a gene. Germline V CDR1 and CDR2: SGHRS, YFSETQ. The CDR3 is made up of 12 amino acids. Here the CDR3 DNA reads TGCGCCAGCAGCTTTCCGGGGGGTGAGCAGTTCTTC. It yields the protein CASSFPGGEQFF. Together with reference TRBV5-1 and TRBJ2-1, the CDR3 gives the full variable domain: KAGVTQTPRYLIKTRGQQVTLSCSPISGHRSVSWYQQTPGQGLQFLFEYFSETQRNKGNFPGRFSGRQFSNSRSEMNVSTLELGDSALYLCASSFPGGEQFFGPGTRLTVL.

The gene calls are TRBV9 and TRBJ1-1; D may be TRBD1 (6 bases). This CDR3 region has 15 residues. Trimming took off 2 bases at V and 1 base at J, with 12 bases between the two ends. CDR1 is SGDLS and CDR2 is YYNGEE in the germline V gene. CDR3 loop: CASSVYGTQNTEAFF. DNA for the CDR3: TGTGCCAGCAGCGTCTACGGGACACAGAACACTGAAGCTTTCTTT.

The gene calls are TRBV5-6 and TRBJ1-4; 7 bases are shared with TRBD1. Looked up from germline, CDR1 is SGHDT and CDR2 is YYEEEE. The CDR3 sequence is 15 residues long. V lost 4 bases to trimming and J lost 10 bases; unmatched junction nucleotides: 13. The CDR3, as DNA: TGTGCCAGCAGCATGCAGGGGGTGGCATCGGGAAAACTGTTTTTT. Its protein product is CASSMQGVASGKLFF.

V usage is TRBV6-5 and J usage is TRBJ1-5, with D perhaps TRBD1 (5 bases). This CDR3 region has 14 residues. Germline CDR1 MNHEY, CDR2 SVGAGI. The V end was cut by 8 bases, the J end by 0 bases, with 11 bases between. The CDR3 spells CASAQDYSNQPQHF. The CDR3 DNA reads as TGTGCCAGCGCACAGGATTATAGCAATCAGCCCCAGCATTTT.

V usage is TRBV2 and J usage is TRBJ1-5, with 10 bases matching TRBD1. The junction had 4 bases not matched to a gene; V was cut back by 8 bases and J by 3 bases. Germline assignment: CDR1 SNHLY and CDR2 FYNNEI. The CDR3 extends over 14 amino acids. The DNA for the CDR3 is TGTGCCAGCTCCGGACAGGGGGTCAATCAGCCCCAGCATTTT. Amino acid sequence: CASSGQGVNQPQHF.

The chain has TRBV10-3 and TRBJ1-2, with D possibly matching TRBD1 (5 bases). Germline CDR1 and CDR2: ENHRY and SYGVKD. CDR3 length: 14 amino acids. V was clipped by 3 bases and J by 7 bases, with 15 bases between them. The CDR3: CAISDSPGGFGYTF. CDR3 coding DNA: TGTGCCATCAGTGACTCGCCCGGGGGATTTGGCTACACCTTC.

This CDR3 is CASSIGQANTEAFF. The CDR3 coding sequence is TGTGCCAGTAGTATCGGACAGGCGAACACTGAAGCTTTCTTT. The chain combines TRBV19 with TRBJ1-1; 7 nucleotides align to TRBD1. V gave up 3 bases and J gave up 1 base; unmatched junction bases: 2. CDR1 is LNHDA and CDR2 is SQIVND in the germline V gene (reference sequence). The CDR3 consists of 14 residues. Together with reference TRBV19 and TRBJ1-1, the CDR3 gives the full variable domain: DGGITQSPKYLFRKEGQNVTLSCEQNLNHDAMYWYRQDPGQGLRLIYYSQIVNDFQKGDIAEGYSVSREKKESFPLTVTSAQKNPTAFYLCASSIGQANTEAFFGQGTRLTVV.

The chain employs TRBV12-3 or TRBV12-4 and TRBJ1-5; no definite D call. The CDR3 covers 12 residues. Trimming removed 6 bases from V and 9 bases from J, with 12 bases in between. Here the CDR3 DNA reads TGTGCCAGCAGCGTACAAGAGCGGCCCCAGCATTTT. Amino acids: CASSVQERPQHF.

The CDR3 protein is CASRKDVGEGDYGYTF. The CDR3 DNA is TGCGCCAGCAGAAAAGATGTCGGGGAGGGCGACTATGGCTACACCTTC. The chain combines TRBV4-3 with TRBJ1-2, with D hard to call. CDR3 size: 16 residues. V was shortened by 6 bases and J by 3 bases, with 20 bases between the two germline ends. Looked up from germline, CDR1 is LGHNA and CDR2 is YSLEER.

This chain links TRBV4-3 with TRBJ2-7; 9 bases align to TRBD1. The V gene end was trimmed by 1 base and the J gene end by 4 bases; junction bases not matched to a gene: 2. The CDR3 length is 14 residues. Per the germline V gene, CDR1 is LGHNA and CDR2 is YSLEER. The CDR3 coding sequence is TGCGCCAGCAGCCAAGGGGGGACAGGGTACGAGCAGTACTTC. Protein product: CASSQGGTGYEQYF.

V is TRBV5-6 and J is TRBJ2-3; 10 bases map to TRBD2. The CDR3 consists of 16 residues. Germline CDR1 reads SGHDT; CDR2 reads YYEEEE. V lost 2 bases to trimming and J lost 4 bases; unmatched junction nucleotides: 7. The CDR3 protein is CASSFSQRGGADTQYF. The CDR3 DNA follows: TGTGCCAGCAGCTTCTCTCAGCGGGGGGGCGCAGATACGCAGTATTTT.

The gene calls are TRBV4-3 and TRBJ1-1; D not resolved. Germline V gives CDR1 LGHNA, CDR2 YSLEER. The CDR3 is 15 amino acids. V was cut by 1 base and J by 0 bases, with 9 bases left in between. CDR3 in DNA: TGCGCCAGCAGCCAAGGTCTGGGCATGAACACTGAAGCTTTCTTT. Its translation is CASSQGLGMNTEAFF.

The chain combines TRBV4-1 with TRBJ2-7, with a possible D match to TRBD1 (6 bases). This CDR3 is built from 16 residues. Germline-derived CDR1 and CDR2 are MGHRA and YSYEKL. Trimming shortened V by 0 bases and J by 1 base, and 13 bases separated the two germline ends. The CDR3 sequence is CASSQDLRGQSYEQYF. For the CDR3, the DNA is TGCGCCAGCAGCCAAGATCTCAGGGGCCAGTCCTACGAGCAGTACTTC.

This clone was seen more than once but under ten times. The rearrangement uses TRBV4-3 and TRBJ1-3; D is undetermined. Trimming took off 1 base at V and 1 base at J, with 11 bases between the two ends. This CDR3 spans 16 amino acids. In germline, CDR1 is LGHNA, CDR2 YSLEER. DNA of the CDR3: TGCGCCAGCAGCCAAGCCCCCCGGGGATCTGGAAACACCATATATTTT. Translated, it gives CASSQAPRGSGNTIYF.

V gene TRBV4-3 combines with J gene TRBJ1-1; 12 nucleotides line up with TRBD1. The J segment lost 5 bases and the V segment lost 6 bases, leaving 19 bases of the junction unmatched. The CDR3 has 19 amino acids. Germline CDR1 and CDR2: LGHNA and YSLEER. The CDR3 is CASRPRITGTGGKGTEAFF. In DNA, the CDR3 is TGCGCCAGCAGGCCAAGAATAACGGGGACAGGGGGCAAAGGGACTGAAGCTTTCTTT.

The V call is TRBV28, the J call TRBJ1-6; maybe TRBD1 (5 bases). CDR1 and CDR2 from the germline V gene are MDHEN and SYDVKM. The length of the CDR3 is 15 residues. Trimming removed 3 bases at V and 4 bases at J, with 10 bases between. CDR3: CASSFSGIYNSPLHF. Written as DNA, the CDR3 is TGTGCCAGCAGTTTTTCAGGGATTTATAATTCACCCCTCCACTTT.

In this sample, this clone is medium-sized. The chain employs TRBV18 and TRBJ2-3, with TRBD2 as a possible D gene (6 bases). V shed 2 bases and J shed 6 bases, with 21 bases lying between them. This CDR3 has 17 residues. Germline CDR1 KGHSH, CDR2 LQKENI. The CDR3 DNA reads TGTGCCAGCTCACCATTATATGCGGGGAAAGGTTTGGATACGCAGTATTTT. Encoded protein: CASSPLYAGKGLDTQYF. Variable domain in full (rest from reference TRBV18 and TRBJ2-3): NAGVMQNPRHLVRRRGQEARLRCSPMKGHSHVYWYRQLPEEGLKFMVYLQKENIIDESGMPKERFSAEFPKEGPSILRIQQVVRGDSAAYFCASSPLYAGKGLDTQYFGPGTRLTVL.

V gene TRBV24-1 combines with J gene TRBJ1-6; 7 bases fit TRBD1. Germline CDR1 is KGHDR and CDR2 is SFDVKD. CDR3 length: 15 residues. V lost 4 bases and J lost 9; bases outside the gene matches: 8. This chain's CDR3 is CATSDGDREISPLHF. CDR3 in DNA: TGTGCCACCAGTGACGGCGACAGGGAAATTTCACCCCTCCACTTT.

V usage is TRBV27 and J usage is TRBJ1-2; 9 bases agree with TRBD1. Germline V lookup: CDR1 MNHEY, CDR2 SMNVEV (reference sequence). With 3 bases clipped from V and 6 bases from J, the junction kept 5 bases outside the gene matches. The CDR3 has 14 residues. The CDR3 protein is CASSFGTGNHGYTF. The CDR3 region has the DNA TGTGCCAGCAGTTTCGGGACAGGGAACCATGGCTACACCTTC.

The chain links TRBV19 to TRBJ1-1; D perhaps matches TRBD1 (6 bases). V was shortened by 5 bases and J by 7 bases, with 14 bases between the two germline ends. Looked up from germline, CDR1 is LNHDA and CDR2 is SQIVND (reference sequence). The CDR3 totals 13 residues. The CDR3 loop is CASSPQGKDEAFF. CDR3 in DNA: TGTGCCAGTAGTCCCCAGGGGAAGGATGAAGCTTTCTTT.

As concerns this clone: The sample holds other DNA sequences that translate to the same CDR3. The J gene is TRBJ1-2, the V gene TRBV28, with 9 bases aligning to TRBD1. The germline V gene encodes CDR1 MDHEN and CDR2 SYDVKM. V shed 1 base and J 4 bases; nucleotides not matched to a gene: 1. This CDR3 is built from 14 residues. The CDR3 region is CASSLSGQGYGYTF. CDR3 nucleotide sequence: TGTGCCAGCAGTTTATCGGGACAGGGCTATGGCTACACCTTC.